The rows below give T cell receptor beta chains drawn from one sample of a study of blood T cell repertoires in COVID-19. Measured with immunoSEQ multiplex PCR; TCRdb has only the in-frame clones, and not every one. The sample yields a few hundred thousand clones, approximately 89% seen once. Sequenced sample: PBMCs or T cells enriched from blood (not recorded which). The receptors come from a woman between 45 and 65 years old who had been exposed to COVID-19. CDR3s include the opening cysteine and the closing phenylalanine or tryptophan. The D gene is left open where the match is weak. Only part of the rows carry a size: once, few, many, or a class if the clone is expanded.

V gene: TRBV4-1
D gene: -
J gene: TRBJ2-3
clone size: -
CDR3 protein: CASSHGGGMSTDTQYF
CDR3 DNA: TGCGCCAGCAGCCACGGAGGAGGGATGAGCACAGATACGCAGTATTTT

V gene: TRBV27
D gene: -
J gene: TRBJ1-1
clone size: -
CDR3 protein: CASSLGLGQGASTEAFF
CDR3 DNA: TGTGCCAGCAGTTTAGGTTTAGGTCAGGGTGCGAGTACTGAAGCTTTCTTT

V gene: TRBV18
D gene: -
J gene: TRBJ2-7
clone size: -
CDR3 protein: CASSPETNPYEQYF
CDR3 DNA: TGTGCCAGCTCACCAGAGACAAACCCCTACGAGCAGTACTTC

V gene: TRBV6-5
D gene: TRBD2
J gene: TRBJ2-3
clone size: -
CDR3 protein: CASSLAGGLTDTQYF
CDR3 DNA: TGTGCCAGCAGTTTGGCGGGGGGTCTGACAGATACGCAGTATTTT

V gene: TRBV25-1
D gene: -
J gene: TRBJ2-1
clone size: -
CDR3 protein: CASSEAKRSSYNEQFF
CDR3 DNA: TGTGCCAGCAGTGAGGCGAAAAGGAGCTCCTACAATGAGCAGTTCTTC

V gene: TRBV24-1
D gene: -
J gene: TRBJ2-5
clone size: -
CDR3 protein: CATSDREPAGNIETQYF
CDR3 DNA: TGTGCCACCAGTGACCGGGAGCCTGCAGGGAATATCGAGACCCAGTACTTC

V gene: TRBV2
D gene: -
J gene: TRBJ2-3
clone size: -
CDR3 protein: CASTQEGLKGYTDTQYF
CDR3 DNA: TGTGCCAGCACCCAAGAGGGACTCAAGGGGTACACAGATACGCAGTATTTT

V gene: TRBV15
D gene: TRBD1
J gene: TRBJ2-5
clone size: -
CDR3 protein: CATSRLGQGEETQYF
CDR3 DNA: TGTGCCACCAGCAGACTAGGACAGGGGGAAGAGACCCAGTACTTC

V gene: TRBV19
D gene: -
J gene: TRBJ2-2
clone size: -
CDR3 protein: CASRTEHRDTGELFF
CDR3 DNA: TGTGCCAGTAGGACTGAACACAGGGACACCGGGGAGCTGTTTTTT

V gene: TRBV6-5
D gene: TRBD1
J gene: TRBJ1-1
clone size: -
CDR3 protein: CASRRPGQAREAFF
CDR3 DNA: TGTGCCAGCAGGCGCCCGGGACAGGCAAGGGAGGCTTTCTTT

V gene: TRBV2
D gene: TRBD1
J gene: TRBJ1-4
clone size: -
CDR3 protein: CASGTGQTGGNEKLFF
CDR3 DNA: TGTGCCTCGGGGACAGGGCAGACGGGAGGTAATGAAAAACTGTTTTTT

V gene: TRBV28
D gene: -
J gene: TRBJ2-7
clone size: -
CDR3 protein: CASSLDGAASNEQYF
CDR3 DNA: TGTGCCAGCAGCCTTGACGGCGCGGCCTCTAACGAGCAGTACTTC

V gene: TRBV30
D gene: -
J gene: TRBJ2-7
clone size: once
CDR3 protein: CAWSWSGGEQYF
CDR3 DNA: TGTGCCTGGAGTTGGTCCGGGGGCGAGCAGTACTTC

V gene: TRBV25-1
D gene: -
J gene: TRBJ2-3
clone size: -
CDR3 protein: CASSGFVGTDTQYF
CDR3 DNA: TGTGCCAGCAGTGGGTTCGTAGGCACAGATACGCAGTATTTT

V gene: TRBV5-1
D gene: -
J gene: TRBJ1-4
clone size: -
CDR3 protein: CASSLAPGEKLFF
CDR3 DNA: TGCGCCAGCAGCTTGGCCCCAGGTGAAAAACTGTTTTTT

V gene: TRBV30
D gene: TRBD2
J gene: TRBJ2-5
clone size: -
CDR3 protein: CAWRSGLAGTGETQYF
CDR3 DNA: TGTGCCTGGAGGTCGGGACTAGCGGGGACAGGGGAGACCCAGTACTTC

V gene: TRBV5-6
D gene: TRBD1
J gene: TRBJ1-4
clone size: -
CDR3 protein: CASSLGQLNEKLFF
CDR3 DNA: TGTGCCAGCAGCCTGGGACAGCTTAATGAAAAACTGTTTTTT

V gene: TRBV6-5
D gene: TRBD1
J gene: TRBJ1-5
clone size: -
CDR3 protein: CAGSRDRDQPQHF
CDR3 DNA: TGTGCCGGATCCCGGGACAGGGATCAGCCCCAGCATTTT

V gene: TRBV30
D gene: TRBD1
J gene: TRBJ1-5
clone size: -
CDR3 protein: CAWDRGKQPQHF
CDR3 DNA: TGTGCCTGGGACAGGGGGAAACAGCCCCAGCATTTT

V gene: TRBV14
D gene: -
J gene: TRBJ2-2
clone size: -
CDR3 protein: CASSPGQKGTGELFF
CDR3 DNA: TGTGCCAGCAGTCCAGGACAGAAAGGCACCGGGGAGCTGTTTTTT

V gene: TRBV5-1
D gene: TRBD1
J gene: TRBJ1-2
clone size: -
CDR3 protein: CASSLEGTGALGYTF
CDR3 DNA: TGCGCCAGCAGCTTGGAGGGGACAGGGGCTCTAGGCTACACCTTC

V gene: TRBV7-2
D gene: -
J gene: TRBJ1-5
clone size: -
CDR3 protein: CASSLAGGQPQHF
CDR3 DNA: TGTGCCAGCAGCTTAGCGGGGGGACAGCCCCAGCATTTT

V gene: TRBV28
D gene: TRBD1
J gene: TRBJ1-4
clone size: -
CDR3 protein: CASSFQDRANEKLFF
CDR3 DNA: TGTGCCAGCAGTTTCCAAGACAGGGCTAATGAAAAACTGTTTTTT

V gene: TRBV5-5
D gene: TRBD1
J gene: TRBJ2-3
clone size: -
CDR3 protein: CASSFDRASTDTQYF
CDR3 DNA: TGTGCCAGCAGCTTCGACAGGGCCAGCACAGATACGCAGTATTTT

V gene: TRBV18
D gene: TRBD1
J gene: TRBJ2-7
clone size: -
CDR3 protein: CASSAGTGDRNEQYF
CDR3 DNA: TGTGCCAGCTCAGCCGGGACAGGGGATCGCAACGAGCAGTACTTC

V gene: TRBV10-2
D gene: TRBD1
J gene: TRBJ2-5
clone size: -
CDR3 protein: CASSESGQGGYGTQYF
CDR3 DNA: TGCGCCAGCAGTGAGTCTGGACAGGGGGGTTATGGGACCCAGTACTTC

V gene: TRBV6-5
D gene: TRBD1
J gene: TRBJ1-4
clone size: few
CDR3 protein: CASSRGTGTGEKLFF
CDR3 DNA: TGTGCCAGCAGCCGAGGGACAGGGACCGGTGAAAAACTGTTTTTT

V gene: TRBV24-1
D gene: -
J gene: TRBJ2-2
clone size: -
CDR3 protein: CATSIDTGSTGELFF
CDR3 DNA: TGTGCCACCAGTATCGATACAGGGAGTACCGGGGAGCTGTTTTTT

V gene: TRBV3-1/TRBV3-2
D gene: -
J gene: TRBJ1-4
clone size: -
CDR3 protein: CASSQSGEKLFF
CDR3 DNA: TGTGCCAGCAGCCAATCAGGGGAAAAACTGTTTTTT

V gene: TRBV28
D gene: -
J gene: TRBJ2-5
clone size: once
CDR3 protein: CASSPDREQETQYF
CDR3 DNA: TGTGCCAGCAGTCCCGACCGGGAGCAAGAGACCCAGTACTTC

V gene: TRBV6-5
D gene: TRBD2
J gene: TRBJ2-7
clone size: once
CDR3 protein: CASSYKRDGTAGEQYF
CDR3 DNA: TGTGCCAGCAGTTACAAGCGGGACGGAACCGCGGGCGAGCAGTACTTC

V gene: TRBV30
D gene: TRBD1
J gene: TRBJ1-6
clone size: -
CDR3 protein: CAWGTGQGHNSPLHF
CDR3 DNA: TGTGCCTGGGGAACGGGACAGGGGCATAATTCACCCCTCCACTTT

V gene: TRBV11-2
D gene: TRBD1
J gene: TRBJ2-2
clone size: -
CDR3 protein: CASSLNRGQIQVRELFF
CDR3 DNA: TGTGCCAGCAGCTTAAATCGGGGACAGATTCAGGTCCGGGAGCTGTTTTTT

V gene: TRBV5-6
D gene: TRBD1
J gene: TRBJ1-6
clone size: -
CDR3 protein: CASSLGAGGAGSPLHF
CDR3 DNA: TGTGCCAGCAGCTTGGGGGCAGGGGGCGCGGGTTCACCCCTCCACTTT

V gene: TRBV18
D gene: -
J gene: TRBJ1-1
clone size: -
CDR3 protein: CASSAGTHSTEAFF
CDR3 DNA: TGTGCCAGCTCAGCCGGGACTCATTCAACTGAAGCTTTCTTT

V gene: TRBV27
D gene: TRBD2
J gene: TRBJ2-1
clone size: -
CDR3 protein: CASSPWGGGVNEQFF
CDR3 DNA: TGTGCCAGCAGCCCCTGGGGCGGGGGGGTAAATGAGCAGTTCTTC

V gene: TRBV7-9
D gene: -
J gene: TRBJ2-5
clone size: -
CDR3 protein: CASSHETPQETQYF
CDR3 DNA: TGTGCCAGCAGCCACGAAACACCACAAGAGACCCAGTACTTC

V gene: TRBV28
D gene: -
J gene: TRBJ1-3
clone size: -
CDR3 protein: CASSYRGGSGNTIYF
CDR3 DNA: TGTGCCAGCAGTTACCGAGGGGGCTCTGGAAACACCATATATTTT

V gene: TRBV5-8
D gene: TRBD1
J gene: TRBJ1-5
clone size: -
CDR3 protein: CASSLAGQGEPQHF
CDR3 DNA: TGTGCCAGCAGCTTGGCTGGACAGGGAGAGCCCCAGCATTTT

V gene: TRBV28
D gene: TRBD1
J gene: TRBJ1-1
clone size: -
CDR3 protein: CASSLVNTGVNTEAFF
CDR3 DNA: TGTGCCAGCAGTTTGGTCAATACAGGGGTGAACACTGAAGCTTTCTTT

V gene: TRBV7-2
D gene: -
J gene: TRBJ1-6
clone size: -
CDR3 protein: CASSFQGRANSPLHF
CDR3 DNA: TGTGCCAGCAGCTTCCAGGGGAGAGCTAATTCACCCCTCCACTTT